Each of the 20 T cell receptor beta chains below was sequenced from the same sample in a study of neurological immune-mediated disorders. TCRdb passed the 5' RACE reads through MiXCR, listing each CDR3 protein once. The sample contains roughly 100,000 distinct CDR3 sequences, 10% to 14% of which appear only once. Time point here: longitudinal time-point 3. The sequenced material came from PBMCs. These receptors originate from a female donor with HTLV-1-associated myelopathy (HAM/TSP).

This clonotype was seen at least ten times. V is TRBV5-1 and J is TRBJ2-7; D is unresolved. The CDR3 extends over 14 amino acids. Trimming shortened V by 0 bases and J by 4 bases, and 11 bases separated the two germline ends. Looked up from germline, CDR1 is SGHRS and CDR2 is YFSETQ. CDR3: CASSLDPSKYEQYF. The CDR3 coding sequence is TGCGCCAGCAGCTTGGACCCTTCGAAATACGAGCAGTACTTC.

For this clonotype: A read error may explain this, as a much larger clone is one base away. The chain links TRBV20-1 to TRBJ2-1; no clear D. The CDR3 totals 13 residues. Deletions cut 7 bases from V and 8 bases from J, with 18 bases between. CDR1 and CDR2 (germline): DFQATT, SNEGSKA (reference sequence). The CDR3 is CSDPRQSVDEQFF. The CDR3 DNA reads TGCAGTGATCCGCGACAATCTGTCGATGAGCAGTTCTTC.

This clonotype was counted ten times or more. The rearrangement links TRBV4-2 to TRBJ2-2; 7 bases fit TRBD1. This CDR3 has 16 amino acids. The ends lost 1 base at V and 4 bases at J; junction bases unmatched: 6. CDR1 LGHNA and CDR2 YNFKEQ come from the germline V gene. The CDR3 is CASSQAQGSGTGELFF. The CDR3 region has the DNA TGTGCCAGCAGCCAAGCACAGGGGAGCGGCACCGGGGAGCTGTTTTTT.

Only a few counts were recorded for this clonotype. This chain uses TRBV7-2 with TRBJ2-3; 9 positions agree with TRBD1. CDR1 and CDR2 from the germline V gene are SGHTA and FQGNSA. V lost 5 bases, J lost 1 base, and 7 bases stayed unmatched. This CDR3 region has 16 residues. The CDR3, as DNA: TGTGCCAGCAGCATACAGGGGGCGCGAGGCACAGATACGCAGTATTTT. Its protein product is CASSIQGARGTDTQYF.

The chain couples TRBV28 to TRBJ2-7; D gene ambiguous. Germline CDR1 reads MDHEN; CDR2 reads SYDVKM. Trimming took 7 bases from V and 6 from J, leaving 19 bases between them. This CDR3 has 14 amino acids. This CDR3 is CASTDIVGIAEQYF. In DNA, the CDR3 is TGTGCCAGCACCGACATCGTGGGCATTGCCGAGCAGTACTTC.

As concerns this clonotype: The junction and the germline gene differ at one end; a read error may be behind it. This CDR3 reads CASSSSYEQHF. The CDR3, as DNA: TGTGCCAGCAGCTCCAGCTACGAGCAGCACTTC. V and J are TRBV11-3 and TRBJ2-7; no reliable D call. The CDR3 has 11 amino acids. CDR1 SGHNT and CDR2 YENEEA come from the germline V gene.

This clonotype was counted between two and nine times. This chain connects TRBV5-1 to TRBJ1-2; possible D gene TRBD1, 6 bases. V lost 4 bases and J 2 bases, leaving 18 bases between the germline ends. This CDR3 is 16 amino acids long. Germline V gene data show CDR1 as SGHRS and CDR2 as YFSETQ. The CDR3, as DNA: TGCGCCAGCAGCCCGGTAGGGGGGAAAAGAAACTATGGCTACACCTTC. Its translation is CASSPVGGKRNYGYTF.

This clonotype was counted many times. The J gene is TRBJ2-1, the V gene TRBV12-3 or TRBV12-4, with D perhaps being TRBD1 or TRBD2 (5 bases each). V was trimmed by 5 bases and J by 6 bases, leaving 14 bases between them. The CDR3 spans 14 residues. For the CDR3, the DNA is TGTGCCAGCAGTCTCCTCCCGGGGACCAATGAGCAGTTCTTC. Protein product: CASSLLPGTNEQFF.

This clonotype was found a few times. The chain has TRBV6-9 and TRBJ1-1; D uncertain. CDR1 MNHGY and CDR2 SVAAGI come from the germline V gene. This CDR3 is 14 amino acids long. The ends were cut back, 1 base at V and 11 bases at J, with 17 bases in the middle. The CDR3 loop reads CASSYFVSDKAAFF. In nucleotides, the CDR3 is TGTGCCAGCAGTTATTTCGTCTCCGACAAAGCCGCTTTCTTT.

This clonotype was recorded many times. The rearrangement joins TRBV7-9 to TRBJ2-6; TRBD1 matches 7 bases. Germline V lookup: CDR1 SEHNR, CDR2 FQNEAQ (reference sequence). V shed 5 bases and J 0 bases; nucleotides not matched to a gene: 4. This CDR3 spans 16 amino acids. The CDR3 nucleotides read TGTGCCAGCAGCCGGACAGGCCCCTCTGGGGCCAACGTCCTGACTTTC. Translating it yields CASSRTGPSGANVLTF.

This clonotype was found many times. The chain links TRBV7-3 to TRBJ2-1, with 7 nucleotides matching TRBD1. The CDR3 has 16 residues. Germline V gives CDR1 SGHTA, CDR2 FQGTGA. Trimming took 2 bases from V and 7 from J; bases not matched to a gene: 11. The chain's CDR3 is CASSLRDSGAYNEQFF. CDR3 DNA: TGTGCCAGCAGCTTACGGGACAGTGGGGCTTATAATGAGCAGTTCTTC.

This clonotype was counted at least ten times. V is TRBV9 and J is TRBJ2-5; a possible D gene is TRBD2 (7 bases). The CDR3 sequence is 18 residues long. Trimming left V 0 bases short and J 0 bases short, with 18 bases between. Germline loops: CDR1 SGDLS, CDR2 YYNGEE. This chain's CDR3 is CASSVALGGAKYQETQYF. The CDR3 bases are TGTGCCAGCAGCGTAGCCCTGGGGGGGGCAAAGTACCAAGAGACCCAGTACTTC.

This clonotype was detected many times. The chain couples TRBV10-3 to TRBJ2-3, with D tentatively TRBD2 (5 bases). With 4 bases removed from V and 1 base from J, the gap between germline ends came to 9 bases. The CDR3 is 14 residues long. Germline CDR1 ENHRY, CDR2 SYGVKD. CDR3 loop: CAISAGYGTDTQYF. CDR3 coding DNA: TGTGCCATCAGTGCGGGGTACGGCACAGATACGCAGTATTTT.

This clonotype showed up many times. The V gene is TRBV24-1, the J gene TRBJ2-7; TRBD1 aligns across 10 bases. The V segment lost 4 bases and the J segment 3 bases; nucleotides outside the gene matches: 5. The germline V gene encodes CDR1 KGHDR and CDR2 SFDVKD. This CDR3 region has 15 residues. CDR3 DNA: TGTGCCACCAGTGACTCCGGGACAGGGGTCTACGAGCAGTACTTC. This encodes CATSDSGTGVYEQYF.

Ten or more counts support this clonotype. The rearrangement uses TRBV6-6 and TRBJ1-5; tentative D call: TRBD1 (6 bases). Trimming took 0 bases from V and 0 from J, leaving 12 bases between them. Per the germline V gene, CDR1 is MNHNY and CDR2 is SVGAGI (reference sequence). The CDR3 length is 17 residues. This chain's CDR3 is CASSYSRAGDSNQPQHF. The CDR3 nucleotides are TGTGCCAGCAGTTACTCTCGGGCAGGGGATAGCAATCAGCCCCAGCATTTT.

This clonotype was counted a few times. The chain couples TRBV20-1 to TRBJ2-1; TRBD2 matches 9 bases. This CDR3 comprises 16 residues. Trimming at V came to 3 bases and at J to 0 bases, leaving 6 bases not matched to a gene. CDR1 and CDR2 from the germline V gene are DFQATT and SNEGSKA (reference sequence). The CDR3 reads CSARSSGGTSYNEQFF. CDR3 nucleotide sequence: TGCAGTGCTAGGTCCAGCGGGGGGACCTCCTACAATGAGCAGTTCTTC.

This clonotype was seen ten or more times. The rearrangement joins TRBV5-1 to TRBJ2-2, with 7 bases identical to TRBD1. Germline trimming cut 5 bases from V and 2 bases from J; bases unmatched to any gene: 6. Per germline, CDR1 SGHRS and CDR2 YFSETQ. The CDR3 sequence is 15 residues long. CDR3 DNA: TGCGCCAGCAGGTGGACAGGCCGAAACACCGGGGAGCTGTTTTTT. This codes for CASRWTGRNTGELFF.

This clonotype was seen a handful of times. The chain recombines TRBV10-3 with TRBJ2-1, with TRBD1 as a possible D gene (6 bases). CDR1 is ENHRY, CDR2 SYGVKD, per germline. The CDR3 has 16 amino acids. Trimming took off 4 bases at V and 0 bases at J, with 13 bases between the two ends. The CDR3 DNA sequence: TGTGCCATCAGTGGCCAGACAGGCAGCTCCTACAATGAGCAGTTCTTC. Amino acids: CAISGQTGSSYNEQFF.

This clonotype was recorded a few times. The chain uses TRBV20-1 and TRBJ1-5, with D tentatively TRBD1 (6 bases). Looked up from germline, CDR1 is DFQATT and CDR2 is SNEGSKA (reference sequence). Trimming stripped 3 bases from V and 4 bases from J, with 13 bases between. This CDR3 is 14 amino acids long. CDR3 nucleotide sequence: TGCAGTGCTAGTCGAAGGACAGTGAATCAGCCCCAGCATTTT. Protein sequence: CSASRRTVNQPQHF.

A remark on this clonotype: A single base separates this from a much larger clone, so it may be a read error. The final CDR3 position lacks the conserved phenylalanine or tryptophan, pointing to a likely read error. V gene TRBV30 combines with J gene TRBJ2-7; no clear D gene. Germline assignment: CDR1 GTSNPN and CDR2 SVGIG (reference sequence). Trimming left V 3 bases short and J 3 bases short, with 6 bases between. This CDR3 is 11 amino acids long. CDR3 amino acids: CAWSPGYEQYI. DNA for the CDR3: TGTGCCTGGAGCCCGGGCTACGAGCAGTACATC.